The 2 T cell receptor beta chains reported below all come from one sample, sequenced in a study of shared clonotypes between healthy human individuals. Clones were sequenced by immunoSEQ multiplex PCR, and TCRdb holds only the in-frame ones, with some missing. The table lists fewer than 850,000 clones, just over 95% of them singletons. Naive-designated CD8 cells lacked CD45RO, were positively enriched for CCR7, and omitted terminally differentiated effector memory CD45RA+ cells. Sequencing was done on a sample of naive CD8+ T cells sorted from blood. The receptors stem from a man in his thirties or forties in good health.

The chain recombines TRBV14 with TRBJ1-1; a weak D match, TRBD1 (5 bases). Germline CDR1 is SGHDN and CDR2 is FVKESK. The CDR3 extends over 13 amino acids. Here the CDR3 reads CASSGGMHTEAFF. CDR3 DNA: TGTGCAAGTTCCGGGGGGATGCACACTGAAGCTTTCTTT.

The V gene is TRBV11-1, the J gene TRBJ2-1; 12 nucleotides match TRBD2. The CDR3 extends over 17 amino acids. V was clipped by 2 bases and J by 4 bases; unmatched bases: 6. Per germline, CDR1 SGHAT and CDR2 FQDESV (reference sequence). The CDR3: CASSLRSLAGGYNEQFF. The CDR3 bases are TGTGCCAGCAGCTTACGATCCCTAGCGGGAGGGTACAATGAGCAGTTCTTC.